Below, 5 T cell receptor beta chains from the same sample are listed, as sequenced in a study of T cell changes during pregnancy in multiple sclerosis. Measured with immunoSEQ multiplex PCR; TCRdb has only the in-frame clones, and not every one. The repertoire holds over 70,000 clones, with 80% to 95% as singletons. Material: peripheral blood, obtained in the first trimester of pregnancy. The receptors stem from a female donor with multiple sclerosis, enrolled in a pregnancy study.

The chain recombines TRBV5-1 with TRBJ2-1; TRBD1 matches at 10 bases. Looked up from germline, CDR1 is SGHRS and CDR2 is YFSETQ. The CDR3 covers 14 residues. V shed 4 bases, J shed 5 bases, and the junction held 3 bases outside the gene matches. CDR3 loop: CASSGTGANNEQFF. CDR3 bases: TGCGCCAGCAGCGGGACAGGGGCCAACAATGAGCAGTTCTTC. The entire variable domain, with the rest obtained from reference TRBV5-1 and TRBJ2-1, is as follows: KAGVTQTPRYLIKTRGQQVTLSCSPISGHRSVSWYQQTPGQGLQFLFEYFSETQRNKGNFPGRFSGRQFSNSRSEMNVSTLELGDSALYLCASSGTGANNEQFFGPGTRLTVL.

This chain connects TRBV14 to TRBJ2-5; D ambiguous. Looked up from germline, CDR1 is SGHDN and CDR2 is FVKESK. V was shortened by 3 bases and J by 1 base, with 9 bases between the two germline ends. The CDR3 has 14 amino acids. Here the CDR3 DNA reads TGTGCCAGCAGCCAGAGGCAGATCCAAGAGACCCAGTACTTC. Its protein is CASSQRQIQETQYF.

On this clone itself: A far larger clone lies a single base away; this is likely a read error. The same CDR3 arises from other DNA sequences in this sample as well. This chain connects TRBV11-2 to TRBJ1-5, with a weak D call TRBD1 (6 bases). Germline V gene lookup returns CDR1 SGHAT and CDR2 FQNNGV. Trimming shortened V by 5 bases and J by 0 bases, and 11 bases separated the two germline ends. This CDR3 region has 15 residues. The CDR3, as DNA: TGTGCCAGCAGCCCGGACAGTTATAGCAATCAGCCCCAGCATTTT. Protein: CASSPDSYSNQPQHF.

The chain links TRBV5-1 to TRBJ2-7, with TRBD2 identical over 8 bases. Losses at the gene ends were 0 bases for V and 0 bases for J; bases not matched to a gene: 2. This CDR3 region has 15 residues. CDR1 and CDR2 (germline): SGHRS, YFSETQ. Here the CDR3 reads CASSLGAGGSYEQYF. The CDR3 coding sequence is TGCGCCAGCAGCTTGGGGGCGGGAGGCTCCTACGAGCAGTACTTC.

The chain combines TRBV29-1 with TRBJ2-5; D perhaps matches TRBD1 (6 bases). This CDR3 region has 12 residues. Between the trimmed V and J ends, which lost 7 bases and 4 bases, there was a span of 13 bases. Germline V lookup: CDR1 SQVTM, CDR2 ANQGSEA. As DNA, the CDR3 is TGCAGCGGGCGACAGGCGGGAGAGACCCAGTACTTC. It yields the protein CSGRQAGETQYF.